This TCR beta chain was profiled in a study of T cell responses to AZD1222 COVID-19 vaccine. Study summary: Combined were second doses at about 4 or about 12 weeks. Study findings and constraints: No repertoire was sampled before or during the peak T cell response, only after it. Mostly white British, mostly female donors; authors suggested clonal diversity may be underestimated.

Using immunoSEQ multiplex PCR, the repertoire was profiled, and TCRdb retains in-frame clones only, with some absent. The sample yields roughly 100,000 clones, roughly 93% seen once. Trimming left V 2 bases short and J 8 bases short, with 12 bases between. The V gene's germline CDR1 is MGHDK and CDR2 SYGVNS. The CDR3 consists of 14 residues. Comments on this clone: Its specificity is unknown.

This sequence was found in an adult in good health. Sequences were derived from peripheral blood, sampled on day 0 of AZD1222 vaccination. This chain links TRBV25-1 with TRBJ1-4, with D possibly matching TRBD1 (5 bases). The chain's CDR3 is CASSEEGNREKLFF. Written as DNA, the CDR3 is TGTGCCAGCAGTGAAGAGGGGAATCGAGAAAAACTGTTTTTT.